The 25 T cell receptor beta chains below were found in one sample sequenced in a study of graft-versus-host responses after intestinal transplantation. Antigen specificity for these receptors is unknown. Clones were read by immunoSEQ multiplex PCR, and TCRdb kept only the in-frame ones, dropping some. The sample holds about 92,000 clones; about four fifths are singletons and the top ten take about 18%. The starting material was unstimulated CD8+ T cells sorted from spleen or lymph node cells, obtained before intestinal transplant. These receptors originate from a human donor who received an intestinal transplant.

The V gene is TRBV14, the J gene TRBJ1-1, with no clear D. The CDR3 consists of 15 residues. The ends were cut back, 0 bases at V and 4 bases at J, with 12 bases in the middle. CDR1 is SGHDN, CDR2 FVKESK, per germline. CDR3 sequence reads: CASSQDRYLPTEAFF. CDR3 sequence (DNA): TGTGCCAGCAGCCAAGACAGGTACCTTCCCACTGAAGCTTTCTTT.

This chain joins TRBV4-1 and TRBJ2-3, with 9 positions matching TRBD1. Trimming at V came to 8 bases and at J to 5 bases, leaving 5 bases not matched to a gene. Germline CDR1 reads MGHRA; CDR2 reads YSYEKL. The length of the CDR3 is 13 residues. The CDR3 coding sequence is TGCGCCAGCTCGGACAGGGGAAAAGATACGCAGTATTTT. It specifies CASSDRGKDTQYF.

CDR3 amino acids: CASSDSPGHHIQYF. The CDR3 DNA reads TGTGCCAGCAGTGACTCTCCGGGACATCACATTCAGTACTTC. The J gene is TRBJ2-4, the V gene TRBV6-4; perhaps TRBD1 as D (6 bases). Per germline, CDR1 MRHNA and CDR2 SNTAGT. Trimming shortened V by 0 bases and J by 8 bases, and 11 bases separated the two germline ends. There are 14 residues in the CDR3.

The CDR3 DNA reads as TGTGCCAGCAGCGCTGAGACTCAGGGGTTTAACTATGGCTACACCTTC. It codes for CASSAETQGFNYGYTF. This chain links TRBV9 with TRBJ1-2, with TRBD1 as a possible D gene (6 bases). The CDR3 has 16 residues. Trimming took 3 bases from V and 1 from J, leaving 16 bases between them. Germline V CDR1 and CDR2: SGDLS, YYNGEE.

This chain's CDR3 is CASSRLADQETQYF. CDR3 in DNA: TGTGCCAGCAGTCGTCTAGCGGACCAAGAGACCCAGTACTTC. V and J are TRBV11-2 and TRBJ2-5; the match to TRBD2 covers 7 bases. The germline CDR1 and CDR2 sequences are SGHAT and FQNNGV. Losses at the gene ends were 6 bases for V and 0 bases for J; bases not matched to a gene: 4. The CDR3 spans 14 residues.

The V gene is TRBV6-5, the J gene TRBJ1-1; D remains unclear. The CDR3 length is 16 residues. With 2 bases removed from V and 1 base from J, the gap between germline ends came to 14 bases. Germline values: CDR1 MNHEY, CDR2 SVGAGI. The CDR3 reads CASSYGLPAENTEAFF. In DNA, the CDR3 is TGTGCCAGCAGTTACGGCCTCCCGGCCGAGAACACTGAAGCTTTCTTT.

The chain recombines TRBV5-1 with TRBJ2-3; 8 bases match TRBD2. Losses at the gene ends were 4 bases for V and 0 bases for J; bases not matched to a gene: 7. Germline lookup yields CDR1 SGHRS and CDR2 YFSETQ. This CDR3 spans 16 amino acids. This CDR3 is CASSIKLAESTDTQYF. Here the CDR3 DNA reads TGCGCCAGCAGCATAAAACTAGCGGAAAGCACAGATACGCAGTATTTT.

This clone appeared a single time. The genes are TRBV2 and TRBJ2-1; 7 bases fit TRBD2. Germline CDR1 reads SNHLY; CDR2 reads FYNNEI. The junction had 9 bases not matched to a gene; V was cut back by 1 base and J by 9 bases. This CDR3 has 15 residues. This CDR3 is CASSEGLADVSEQFF. The CDR3 bases are TGTGCCAGCAGTGAAGGGCTAGCGGATGTAAGTGAGCAGTTCTTC. Using reference TRBV2 and TRBJ2-1 for the parts outside the CDR3, the full variable domain is EPEVTQTPSHQVTQMGQEVILRCVPISNHLYFYWYRQILGQKVEFLVSFYNNEISEKSEIFDDQFSVERPDGSNFTLKIRSTKLEDSAMYFCASSEGLADVSEQFFGPGTRLTVL.

This clone was seen only once. This chain uses TRBV13 with TRBJ2-3; perhaps TRBD2 as D (6 bases). The CDR3 contains 15 residues. V was clipped by 3 bases and J by 2 bases, with 12 bases between them. The V gene's germline CDR1 is PRHDT and CDR2 FYEKMQ (reference sequence). This chain's CDR3 is CASSLGGAHTDTQYF. The CDR3 region has the DNA TGTGCCAGCAGCTTGGGCGGGGCCCACACAGATACGCAGTATTTT.

V and J are TRBV14 and TRBJ2-7; 7 bases align to TRBD1. J gave up 3 bases and V 6 bases, and 5 bases lay outside the gene matches. The CDR3 sequence is 13 residues long. CDR1 and CDR2 (germline): SGHDN, FVKESK. DNA for the CDR3: TGTGCCAGCAGTCGGGACAGCCACTACGAGCAGTACTTC. This encodes CASSRDSHYEQYF.

The chain joins TRBV6-4 to TRBJ1-2, with TRBD1 matching 7 bases. Unmatched junction bases numbered 10, after V lost 6 bases and J lost 0 bases. The CDR3 consists of 16 residues. Per the germline V gene, CDR1 is MRHNA and CDR2 is SNTAGT. CDR3: CASSPRAGQSNYGYTF. In DNA, the CDR3 is TGTGCCAGCAGCCCGAGAGCGGGACAGTCTAACTATGGCTACACCTTC.

V is TRBV10-2 and J is TRBJ1-5; D might be TRBD1 (5 bases). Trimming removed 8 bases at V and 5 bases at J, with 16 bases between. The CDR3 contains 14 residues. CDR1 WSHSY and CDR2 SAAADI come from the germline V gene. DNA for the CDR3: TGCGCCAGCTGCCCTCAGGGTCGGGATCAGCCCCAGCATTTT. Residues: CASCPQGRDQPQHF.

This chain uses TRBV25-1 with TRBJ2-7; a weak D match, TRBD1 (6 bases). Looked up from germline, CDR1 is MGHDK and CDR2 is SYGVNS. There are 14 residues in the CDR3. Trimming took 4 bases from V and 0 from J, leaving 10 bases between them. In DNA, the CDR3 is TGTGCCAGCAGTGGATCAGGGGACTCCTACGAGCAGTACTTC. Translation gives CASSGSGDSYEQYF.

This rearrangement joins TRBV4-1 to TRBJ2-7, with unresolved D. This CDR3 spans 14 amino acids. Germline V gene sequence: CDR1 MGHRA, CDR2 YSYEKL. V was shortened by 5 bases and J by 1 base, with 12 bases between the two germline ends. The CDR3 sequence is CASSEQVLSYEQYF. The CDR3 nucleotides are TGCGCCAGCAGCGAGCAGGTCCTTTCCTACGAGCAGTACTTC.

The CDR3 region is CASWRSSYEQYF. The CDR3 DNA reads as TGTGCCAGCTGGAGGAGCTCCTACGAGCAGTACTTC. The V and J genes are TRBV5-4 and TRBJ2-7, with D possibly matching TRBD2 (5 bases). CDR1 is SGHNT, CDR2 YYREEE, per germline (reference sequence). The CDR3 covers 12 residues. The ends were cut back, 7 bases at V and 0 bases at J, with 8 bases in the middle.

This clone was detected only once. This chain links TRBV7-6 with TRBJ1-1, with unresolved D. CDR3 length equals 13 residues. With 3 bases removed from V and 0 bases from J, the gap between germline ends came to 5 bases. Germline V gene data show CDR1 as SGHVS and CDR2 as FNYEAQ. This CDR3 reads CASSFGLNTEAFF. CDR3 bases: TGTGCCAGCAGCTTCGGCCTGAACACTGAAGCTTTCTTT.

The V gene is TRBV19, the J gene TRBJ1-1; 8 nucleotides match TRBD1. The trim removed 6 bases at V and 1 base at J, leaving 4 bases unmatched. The germline V gene has CDR1 LNHDA and CDR2 SQIVND (reference sequence). The CDR3 extends over 14 amino acids. The CDR3 sequence is CASSIGTGNTEAFF. The CDR3 coding sequence is TGTGCCAGTAGCATCGGGACAGGGAACACTGAAGCTTTCTTT.

The chain is built from TRBV6-1 and TRBJ2-7; D call uncertain. Germline CDR1 MNHNS, CDR2 SASEGT. This CDR3 region has 13 residues. Between the trimmed V and J ends, which lost 7 bases and 2 bases, there was a span of 12 bases. DNA of the CDR3: TGTGCCAGCATAAGACACAGAGCCTACGAGCAGTACTTC. Translating gives CASIRHRAYEQYF.

This CDR3 reads CATRTGPGELFF. The CDR3 bases are TGTGCCACCAGGACAGGTCCCGGGGAGCTGTTTTTT. The rearrangement links TRBV15 to TRBJ2-2; the D gene is possibly TRBD1 (6 bases). Germline V CDR1 and CDR2: LNHNV, YYDKDF (reference sequence). Trimming took 6 bases from V and 6 from J, leaving 8 bases between them. CDR3 length equals 12 residues. The complete variable domain, with remaining parts taken from reference TRBV15 and TRBJ2-2, reads DAMVIQNPRYQVTQFGKPVTLSCSQTLNHNVMYWYQQKSSQAPKLLFHYYDKDFNNEADTPDNFQSRRPNTSFCFLDIRSPGLGDTAMYLCATRTGPGELFFGEGSRLTVL.

The V gene is TRBV7-9, the J gene TRBJ2-7, with a tentative D call TRBD1 (5 bases). The CDR3 is made up of 13 amino acids. The germline gives CDR1 SEHNR, CDR2 FQNEAQ (reference sequence). V was cut by 3 bases and J by 2 bases, with 8 bases left in between. The CDR3 DNA sequence: TGTGCCAGCAGCTTCACAGGTCCCTACGAGCAGTACTTC. The encoded protein is CASSFTGPYEQYF.

The J gene is TRBJ2-3, the V gene TRBV9, with D possibly called TRBD1 or TRBD2 (5 bases each). The germline V gene has CDR1 SGDLS and CDR2 YYNGEE. Trimming left V 5 bases short and J 0 bases short, with 13 bases between. This CDR3 comprises 15 residues. CDR3 residues: CASSEGTASTDTQYF. CDR3 sequence (DNA): TGTGCCAGCAGTGAAGGGACGGCTAGCACAGATACGCAGTATTTT.

V gene TRBV7-2 combines with J gene TRBJ2-1, with D hard to call. There are 14 residues in the CDR3. Germline V gives CDR1 SGHTA, CDR2 FQGNSA. V was shortened by 1 base and J by 10 bases, with 14 bases between the two germline ends. CDR3 DNA sequence: TGTGCCAGCAGCTTAGAGGTACTTCTGGGAGAGCAGTTCTTC. Its translation is CASSLEVLLGEQFF.

The genes are TRBV28 and TRBJ2-7; 8 bases fit TRBD2. V lost 6 bases to trimming and J lost 1 base; unmatched junction nucleotides: 5. The germline CDR1 and CDR2 sequences are MDHEN and SYDVKM. This CDR3 comprises 14 residues. In DNA form, the CDR3 reads TGTGCCAGCAGCGATAGCGGGGAGTCCTACGAGCAGTACTTC. Amino acid sequence: CASSDSGESYEQYF.

V and J are TRBV6-1 and TRBJ2-1; 12 bases agree with TRBD2. The CDR3 consists of 18 residues. From germline, CDR1 is MNHNS and CDR2 SASEGT. Trimming cost V 0 bases and J 3 bases; bases outside gene matches: 6. CDR3 nucleotide sequence: TGTGCCAGCAGTGAAGCCTCTAGCGGGGGGGCCCTCTACAATGAGCAGTTCTTC. Its translation: CASSEASSGGALYNEQFF.

In its sample, this clone was seen a few times. The chain combines TRBV28 with TRBJ2-2, with TRBD2 matching over 7 bases. With V trimmed by 10 bases and J by 7 bases, 9 bases remained unmatched. From germline, CDR1 is MDHEN and CDR2 SYDVKM. The CDR3 loop spans 13 amino acids. Written as DNA, the CDR3 is TGTGCCACCGCCTGGGAGGGAGACGGGGAGCTGTTTTTT. Translation: CATAWEGDGELFF.